The rows below give T cell receptor beta chains drawn from one sample of a study of identical twins. TCRdb ran MiXCR on the 5' RACE reads and lists one entry per CDR3 protein. The sample carries 550,000 to 700,000 distinct CDR3 sequences, over 8.5% recorded once. These data are also associated with another study on yellow fever vaccine responses in identical twins.

Sequenced: PBMCs. The receptors originated from a woman in her late teens or twenties in good health. The CDR3 runs from the conserved cysteine through the conserved F or W. A D gene is named only where the DNA matches it firmly. Size is stated for part of the rows, as once, few or many counts, or as a class when the clone is expanded.

d_call	clone_size	cdr3_length	v_call	j_call	cdr3_nt	cdr3_aa
-	few	16	TRBV20-1	TRBJ2-7	TGCAGTGCTAGAAGTCCTCACCTGGGGCCTACCTACGAGCAGTACTTC	CSARSPHLGPTYEQYF
TRBD2	few	13	TRBV14	TRBJ2-4	TGTGCCAGCAGCCAAGCTAGCGGAAACATTCAGTACTTC	CASSQASGNIQYF
-	-	15	TRBV13	TRBJ2-5	TGTGCCAGCAGCTTCTTCGGTGGCGGGGAAGAGACCCAGTACTTC	CASSFFGGGEETQYF
-	many	13	TRBV12-3/TRBV12-4	TRBJ1-2	TGTGCCAGCGGATACTTGAATAACTATGGCTACACCTTC	CASGYLNNYGYTF
-	many	17	TRBV5-1	TRBJ2-4	TGCGCCAGCAGCTTGGCAGCGGGCCCAGTAGCCAAAAACATTCAGTACTTC	CASSLAAGPVAKNIQYF
-	few	13	TRBV3-1	TRBJ2-7	TGTGCCAGCAGCCAGGCCATCTCCTACGAGCAGTACTTC	CASSQAISYEQYF
TRBD1	-	15	TRBV7-2	TRBJ2-3	TGTGCCAGCAGCTTACGACAGGGAGTAATTGATACGCAGTATTTT	CASSLRQGVIDTQYF
-	-	15	TRBV6-2/TRBV6-3	TRBJ2-7	TGTGCCAGCAGCTCCCCCGGGACACAAGCCTACGAGCAGTACTTC	CASSSPGTQAYEQYF
-	-	14	TRBV20-1	TRBJ2-1	TGCAGTGCTAGTTACGGGAGCCGTAATAATGAGCAGTTCTTC	CSASYGSRNNEQFF
TRBD2	few	17	TRBV7-9	TRBJ2-7	TGTGCCAGCAGCCCAAAAGGGGGGCGGACTAGCGCCTACGAGCAGTACTTC	CASSPKGGRTSAYEQYF
-	-	13	TRBV2	TRBJ2-7	TGTGCCAGCAGTGTAATGGGGGGCAGGGAGCAGTACTTC	CASSVMGGREQYF
-	few	15	TRBV9	TRBJ1-5	TGTGCCAGCAGCGTAGGGGCAGGCCTTAATCAGCCCCAGCATTTT	CASSVGAGLNQPQHF
TRBD1	many	15	TRBV12-3/TRBV12-4	TRBJ2-1	TGTGCCAGCAGCCAGGGGGATAGAGGTCGCCAGGAGCAGTTCTTC	CASSQGDRGRQEQFF
-	many	11	TRBV6-1	TRBJ2-2	TGTGCCAGCACGCGATGGGGGGAGCTGTTTTTT	CASTRWGELFF
TRBD1	few	15	TRBV20-1	TRBJ2-1	TGCAGTGCTAGTTTCAGACAGGGCATTTACAATGAGCAGTTCTTC	CSASFRQGIYNEQFF
TRBD1	-	22	TRBV4-1	TRBJ2-2	TGCGCCAGCAGCCAAGATATTAGTTCGGGAACTAAGGGGACAGGGATCACCGGGGAGCTGTTTTTT	CASSQDISSGTKGTGITGELFF
-	many	17	TRBV6-1	TRBJ2-4	TGTGCCAGCAGTACAATCGGTCTACAGGGAGTGGGAAACATTCAGTACTTC	CASSTIGLQGVGNIQYF
TRBD1	many	15	TRBV12-3/TRBV12-4	TRBJ1-2	TGTGCCAGCAGGCCGAACAGGGGATCTAACTATGGCTACACCTTC	CASRPNRGSNYGYTF
TRBD2	few	16	TRBV5-1	TRBJ2-1	TGCGCCAGCAGCTTGAGAAGCGGGGGGTCCTACAATGAGCAGTTCTTC	CASSLRSGGSYNEQFF
-	-	14	TRBV20-1	TRBJ2-7	TGCAGTGCTAGACCCTGGGATGGGCTGGACGAGCAGTACTTC	CSARPWDGLDEQYF
TRBD2	-	16	TRBV10-3	TRBJ2-1	TGTGCCATCACCCTGGGACTAGCGGGGGGTTCGAATGAGCAGTTCTTC	CAITLGLAGGSNEQFF
-	few	13	TRBV27	TRBJ2-3	TGTGCCAGCAGCCCTACTAGCTCAGATACGCAGTATTTT	CASSPTSSDTQYF
TRBD2	few	17	TRBV20-1	TRBJ2-1	TGCAGTGCTAGGTTCTTCTCGGGGCGGGGGGTTTACAATGAGCAGTTCTTC	CSARFFSGRGVYNEQFF
TRBD2	few	21	TRBV3-1	TRBJ2-5	TGTGCCAGCAGCCAAGGATCGGATGGCTTACTTTCGTGGACTAGAAGCGAGACCCAGTACTTC	CASSQGSDGLLSWTRSETQYF
TRBD1	many	14	TRBV9	TRBJ2-7	TGTGCCAGCAGCGTGACAGGGGACTCCTACGAGCAGTACTTC	CASSVTGDSYEQYF
-	-	16	TRBV6-2/TRBV6-3	TRBJ2-2	TGTGCCAGCAGTTACCCGGCAGCCCCTAACACCGGGGAGCTGTTTTTT	CASSYPAAPNTGELFF
-	many	13	TRBV18	TRBJ1-5	TGTGCCAGCTCACCACAGGACGATCAGCCCCAGCATTTT	CASSPQDDQPQHF